This T cell receptor (beta chain) was retrieved from a study of T cells after yellow fever vaccination. Overall study context: Some fractions had low cell numbers, and these were prepared with SMART-Seq v4 Ultra Low Input. The study, taken as a whole, reports: The booster response re-showed most primary clones: over 95% CD4, roughly 91% CD8. When the response was secondary, it was weaker but reached its peak faster, day 5 versus 15.

V was clipped by 3 bases and J by 2 bases, with 11 bases between them. The CDR3 runs to 15 residues. In making TCR cDNA, 5'RACE template switching added a universal primer site and UMIs to it. Each CDR3 protein is one row after TCRdb ran MiXCR on the 5' RACE reads. The sample has about 550,000 distinct CDR3 sequences; roughly 21% are singletons. This clonotype has just a few counts. Its target is not known. The chain joins TRBV12-3 or TRBV12-4 to TRBJ2-1; D is uncertain. The material sequenced was PBMCs, taken 15 days after the yellow fever booster vaccination. This clonotype originated in a man aged 30 to 45 who received the YFV17D yellow fever vaccine. The CDR3 DNA is TGTGCCAGCAGTTTTACATGGAGCCCCTACAATGAGCAGTTCTTC. Translating gives CASSFTWSPYNEQFF.